This T cell receptor beta chain was sequenced for a study of blood T cell repertoires in COVID-19. This clone was seen more than once but under ten times. The CDR3 sequence is 16 residues long. Germline values: CDR1 LNHDA, CDR2 SQIVND (reference sequence). V was shortened by 6 bases and J by 0 bases, with 15 bases between the two germline ends. The repertoire was sequenced with immunoSEQ multiplex PCR; TCRdb's copy has only in-frame clones and lacks some. The data contain over 50,000 clones, about 85% of them singletons. The J gene is TRBJ2-1, the V gene TRBV19; maybe TRBD1 (5 bases). The sample was peripheral blood. This sequence originates from a human donor in a cohort sampled during active COVID-19. CDR3 amino acids: CASRDVRVSSYNEQFF. The CDR3, as DNA: TGTGCCAGTAGGGATGTCAGGGTAAGCTCCTACAATGAGCAGTTCTTC.